This record looks at one T cell receptor beta chain sequence and its context. The germline CDR1 and CDR2 sequences are ENHRY and SYGVKD. V was cut by 5 bases and J by 2 bases, with 9 bases left in between. CDR3 size: 13 residues. This sample is drawn from a study of blood T cell repertoires in COVID-19. Study-level information: PBMCs, B-cell-depleted T cells, or T cells provided the cDNA or gDNA that made up the material.

The method was immunoSEQ multiplex PCR; TCRdb's version includes in-frame clones alone and lacks a portion of them. This table has under 75,000 clones, 85% to 90% appearing once. The chain employs TRBV10-3 and TRBJ1-2; D may be TRBD1 (6 bases). The sample taken for sequencing was peripheral blood. The receptor's source is a woman older than 75 with active COVID-19. The CDR3 nucleotides read TGTGCCATCAGTCTAGGACAGAACTATGGCTACACCTTC. Amino acids: CAISLGQNYGYTF.